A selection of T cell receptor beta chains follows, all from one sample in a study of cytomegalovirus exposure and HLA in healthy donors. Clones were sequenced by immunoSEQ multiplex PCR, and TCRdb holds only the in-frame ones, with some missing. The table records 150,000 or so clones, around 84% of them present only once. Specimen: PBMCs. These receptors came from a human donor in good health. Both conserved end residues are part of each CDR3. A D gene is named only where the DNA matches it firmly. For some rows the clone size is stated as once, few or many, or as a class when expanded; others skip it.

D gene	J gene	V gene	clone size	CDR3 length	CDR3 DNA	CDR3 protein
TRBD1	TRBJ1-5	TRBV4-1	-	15	TGCGCCAGCAGCCAAGCTGACAGGGATTCCCAGCCCCAGCATTTT	CASSQADRDSQPQHF
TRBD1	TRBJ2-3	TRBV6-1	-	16	TGTGCCAGCAGTGAAGCGGCTAGCGGGACAGGGGGATCGCAGTATTTT	CASSEAASGTGGSQYF
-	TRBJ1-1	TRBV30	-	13	TGTGCCTGGAATCGAGGGATGAACACTGAAGCTTTCTTT	CAWNRGMNTEAFF
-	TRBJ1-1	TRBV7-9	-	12	TGTGCCAGCAGCCCAGGGGAGTGGAGGGCTTTCTTT	CASSPGEWRAFF
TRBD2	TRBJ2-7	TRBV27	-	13	TGTGCCAGCCGGACTAGTAACTTTTACGAGCAGTACTTC	CASRTSNFYEQYF
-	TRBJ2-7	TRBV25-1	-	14	TGTGCCAGCAGTTTTACAGGGTCGGATTACGAGCAGTACTTC	CASSFTGSDYEQYF
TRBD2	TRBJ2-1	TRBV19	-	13	TGTGCCAGTAGTGTAGCGGGAGGAGGTGAGCAGTTCTTC	CASSVAGGGEQFF
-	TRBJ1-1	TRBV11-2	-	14	TGTGCCAGCAGCATTTGGACAGTGAACACTGAAGCTTTCTTT	CASSIWTVNTEAFF
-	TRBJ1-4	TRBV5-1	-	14	TGCGCCAGCAGCCCGGGATCAACTAATGAAAAACTGTTTTTT	CASSPGSTNEKLFF
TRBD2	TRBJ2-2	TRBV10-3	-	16	TGTGCCATCAGCAGCGGGACCAGTGCTCTATATGGGGAGCTGTTTTTT	CAISSGTSALYGELFF
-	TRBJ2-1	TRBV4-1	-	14	TGCGCCAGCAGCCAAGCAACAGGGTACAATGAGCAGTTCTTC	CASSQATGYNEQFF
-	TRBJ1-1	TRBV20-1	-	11	TGCAGTGCTATCGACAGCACTGAAGCTTTCTTT	CSAIDSTEAFF
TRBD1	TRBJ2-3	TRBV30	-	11	TGTGCCTGGGCCGTCCGGGACAGGGTGAATTTT	CAWAVRDRVNF
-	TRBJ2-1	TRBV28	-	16	TGTGCCAGCAGTCCCGCTACCGCGGTCTCCTACAATGAGCAGTTCTTC	CASSPATAVSYNEQFF
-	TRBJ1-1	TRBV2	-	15	TGTGCCAGCAGACTCAATAGCCAGCTGAACACTGAAGCTTTCTTT	CASRLNSQLNTEAFF
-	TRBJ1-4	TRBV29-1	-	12	TGCAGCGTTGGGGCAGGGCGCGAAAAACTGTTTTTT	CSVGAGREKLFF
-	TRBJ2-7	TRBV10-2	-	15	TGCGCCAGCAGTGAGTCGGGGCGAGTTCTCTACGAGCAGTACTTC	CASSESGRVLYEQYF
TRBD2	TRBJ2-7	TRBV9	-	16	TGTGCCAGCAGCGGAGGACTAGCGGGAGACGGGTACGAGCAGTACTTC	CASSGGLAGDGYEQYF
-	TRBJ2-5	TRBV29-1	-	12	TGCAGCGTGCAGGGCCAGCAAGAGACCCAGTACTTC	CSVQGQQETQYF
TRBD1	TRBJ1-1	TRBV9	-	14	TGTGCCAGCAGCACAGGGGGCGAATACGCTGAAGCTTTCTTT	CASSTGGEYAEAFF
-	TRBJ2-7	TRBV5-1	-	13	TGCGCCAGCAGCTCCCAGAAATGGAGGGAGCAGTACTTC	CASSSQKWREQYF
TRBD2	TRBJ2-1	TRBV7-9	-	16	TGTGCCAGCAGTCACTATGGCGGGGGGTCCTACAATGAGCAGTTCTTC	CASSHYGGGSYNEQFF
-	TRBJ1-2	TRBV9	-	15	TGTGCCAGCAGCGCACCCCACCCCCAGAGAGGGGGCTACACCTTC	CASSAPHPQRGGYTF
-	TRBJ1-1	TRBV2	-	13	TGTGCCAGCAGGAGCAATGAGGTAGCTGAAGCTTTCTTT	CASRSNEVAEAFF
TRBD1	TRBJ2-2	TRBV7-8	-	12	TGTGCCAGCAGCGGGACAGGAGTGGAGCTGTTTTTT	CASSGTGVELFF
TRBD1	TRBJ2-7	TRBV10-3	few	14	TGTGCCATATGGACAGGGGGGCCTCGTTCCTGGCAGTACTTC	CAIWTGGPRSWQYF
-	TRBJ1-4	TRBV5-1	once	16	TGCGCCAGCAGCTTGGAGGGGATCGCAACTAATGAAAAACTGTTTTTT	CASSLEGIATNEKLFF
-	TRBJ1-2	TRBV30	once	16	TGTGCCTGGAACGGAGCAGGGACTTCCCTCCGCTATGGCTACACCTTC	CAWNGAGTSLRYGYTF
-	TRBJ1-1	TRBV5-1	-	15	TGCGCCAGCAGCCCCCTCGGAGGCGGTATGTCTGAAGCTTTCTTT	CASSPLGGGMSEAFF
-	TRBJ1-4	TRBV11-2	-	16	TGTGCCAGCAGTTCTTTTCGTTTCCGGGACTCAGAAAAACTGTTTTTT	CASSSFRFRDSEKLFF
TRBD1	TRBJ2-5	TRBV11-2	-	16	TGTGCCAGCAGCCCCGCCCTGGACAGGGGGGAGGAGACCCAGTACTTC	CASSPALDRGEETQYF
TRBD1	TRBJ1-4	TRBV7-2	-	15	TGTGCCAGCAGCTTGACAGGGTCGGGCAATGAAAAACTGTTTTTT	CASSLTGSGNEKLFF
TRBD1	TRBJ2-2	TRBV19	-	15	TGTGCCAGTAGAGTCCGGACAGGGGGCACCGGGGAGCTGTTTTTT	CASRVRTGGTGELFF
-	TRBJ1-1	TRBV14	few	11	TGTGCCAGCAGCCAAAGAGGGCAAGCTTTCTTT	CASSQRGQAFF
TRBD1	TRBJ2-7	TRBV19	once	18	TGTGCCAGTAGTATGGGAGTGTGGGACAGGGGCTACTCCTACGAGCAGTACTTC	CASSMGVWDRGYSYEQYF
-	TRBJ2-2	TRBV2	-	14	TGTGCCAGCAGAAATAGGGAGATCGGCGGGGAGCTGTTTTTT	CASRNREIGGELFF
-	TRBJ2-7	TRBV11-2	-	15	TGTGCCAGCAGCTTATTGGCAGGCCAATCCTACGAGCAGTACTTC	CASSLLAGQSYEQYF
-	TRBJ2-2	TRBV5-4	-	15	TGTGCCAGCAAGTTTAAGGGGGTGAACACCGGGGAGCTGTTTTTT	CASKFKGVNTGELFF
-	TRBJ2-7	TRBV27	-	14	TGTGCCAGCAGTCCACGGACAACTTCCTACGAGCAGTACTTC	CASSPRTTSYEQYF
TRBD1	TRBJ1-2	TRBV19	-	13	TGTGCCAGTTCGGGACAGCGGATCAATGGCTACACCTTC	CASSGQRINGYTF
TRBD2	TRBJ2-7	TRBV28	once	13	TGTGCCAGCACCGGGGGGGCCCCCTACGAGCAGTACTTC	CASTGGAPYEQYF
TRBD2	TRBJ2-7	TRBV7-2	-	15	TGTGCCAGCAGCCTAGCGACTAGCGGGGCCTACGAGCAGTACTTC	CASSLATSGAYEQYF
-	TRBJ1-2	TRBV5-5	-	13	TGTGCCAGCAGGCTCAACGGCGGCTTTGGCTACACCTTC	CASRLNGGFGYTF
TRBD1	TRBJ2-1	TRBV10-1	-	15	TGCGCCAGCAGTGGCCCGGAGACAGGGGACGTTGAGCAGTTCTTC	CASSGPETGDVEQFF
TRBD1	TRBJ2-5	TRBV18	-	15	TGTGCCAGCTCTCCAGGACAGGGGAGGGTCGAGACCCAGTACTTC	CASSPGQGRVETQYF
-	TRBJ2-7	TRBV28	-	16	TGTGCCAGCAGTCCTCGGGGTTGGCAGGGGCGTTACGAGCAGTACTTC	CASSPRGWQGRYEQYF
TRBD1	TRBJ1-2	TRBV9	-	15	TGTGCCAGCAGCGGATACAGGGGGCAAATATATGGCTACACCTTC	CASSGYRGQIYGYTF